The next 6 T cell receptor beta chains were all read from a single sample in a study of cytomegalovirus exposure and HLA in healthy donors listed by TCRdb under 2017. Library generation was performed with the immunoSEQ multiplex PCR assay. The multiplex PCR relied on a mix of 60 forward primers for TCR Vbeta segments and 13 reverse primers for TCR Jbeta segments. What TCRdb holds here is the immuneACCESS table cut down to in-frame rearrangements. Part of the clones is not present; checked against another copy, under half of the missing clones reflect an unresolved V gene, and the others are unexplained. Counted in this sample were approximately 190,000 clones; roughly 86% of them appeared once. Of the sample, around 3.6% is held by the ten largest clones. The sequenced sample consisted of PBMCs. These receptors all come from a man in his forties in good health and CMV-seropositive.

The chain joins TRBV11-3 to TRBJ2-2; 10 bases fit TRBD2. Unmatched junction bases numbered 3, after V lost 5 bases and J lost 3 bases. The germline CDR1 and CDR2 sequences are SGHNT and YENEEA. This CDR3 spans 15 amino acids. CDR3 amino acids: CASSPSGSDTGELFF. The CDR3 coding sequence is TGTGCCAGCAGCCCTAGCGGGAGTGACACCGGGGAGCTGTTTTTT.

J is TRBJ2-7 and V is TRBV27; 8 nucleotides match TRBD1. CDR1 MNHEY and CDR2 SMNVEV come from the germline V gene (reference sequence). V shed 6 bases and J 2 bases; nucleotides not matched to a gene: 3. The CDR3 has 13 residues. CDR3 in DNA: TGTGCCAGCAGCCGACAGGGGCCCTACGAGCAGTACTTC. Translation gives CASSRQGPYEQYF.

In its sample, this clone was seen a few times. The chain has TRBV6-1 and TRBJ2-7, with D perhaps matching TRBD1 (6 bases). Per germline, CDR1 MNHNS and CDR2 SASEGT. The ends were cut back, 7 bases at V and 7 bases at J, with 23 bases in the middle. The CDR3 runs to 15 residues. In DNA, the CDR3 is TGTGCCAGCAAGGAAAAACGGACAGATCCCGGAGAGCAGTACTTC. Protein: CASKEKRTDPGEQYF.

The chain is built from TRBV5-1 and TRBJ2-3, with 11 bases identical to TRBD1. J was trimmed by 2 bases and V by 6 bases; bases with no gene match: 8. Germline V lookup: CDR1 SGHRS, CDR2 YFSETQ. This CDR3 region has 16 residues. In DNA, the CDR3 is TGCGCCAGCACCAGGACAGGGGGCGAGTTCACAGATACGCAGTATTTT. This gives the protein CASTRTGGEFTDTQYF.

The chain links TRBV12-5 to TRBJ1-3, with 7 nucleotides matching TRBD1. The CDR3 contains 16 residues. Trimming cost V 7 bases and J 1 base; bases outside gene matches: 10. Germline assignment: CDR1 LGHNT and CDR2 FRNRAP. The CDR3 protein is CASAVTGYGSGNTIYF. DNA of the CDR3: TGTGCTAGTGCCGTGACAGGGTACGGGTCTGGAAACACCATATATTTT.

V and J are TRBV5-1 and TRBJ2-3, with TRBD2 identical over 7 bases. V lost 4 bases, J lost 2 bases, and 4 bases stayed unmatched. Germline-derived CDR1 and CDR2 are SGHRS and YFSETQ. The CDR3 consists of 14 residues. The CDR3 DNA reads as TGCGCCAGCAGCGGGGGGGACTCCACAGATACGCAGTATTTT. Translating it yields CASSGGDSTDTQYF.